The next 32 T cell receptor beta chains were all read from a single sample in a study. Clones were read by immunoSEQ multiplex PCR, and TCRdb kept only the in-frame ones, dropping some. The sample includes approximately 70,000 clones, approximately 92% of them seen just once. The sequenced sample consisted of PBMCs. The origin of the receptors is a man aged 40-50 years with rheumatoid arthritis.

This clone was picked up one time. The chain combines TRBV7-9 with TRBJ1-1; TRBD1 might be the D (5 bases). Per germline, CDR1 SEHNR and CDR2 FQNEAQ (reference sequence). Trimming took 6 bases from V and 5 from J, leaving 10 bases between them. The CDR3 contains 12 residues. The CDR3 DNA reads as TGTGCCAGCAGTCCCAGGGTTACTGAAGCTTTCTTT. Translating it yields CASSPRVTEAFF.

The J gene is TRBJ2-3, the V gene TRBV6-1; TRBD1 might be the D (5 bases). The V gene lost 3 bases and the J gene lost 4 bases, with 14 bases spanning the gap. Germline values: CDR1 MNHNS, CDR2 SASEGT. The CDR3 extends over 15 amino acids. In DNA form, the CDR3 reads TGTGCCAGCAGTGAGCAGGGATGGTTGTCAGATACGCAGTATTTT. It yields the protein CASSEQGWLSDTQYF.

The rearrangement uses TRBV27 and TRBJ2-7; 9 bases line up with TRBD2. Germline CDR1 reads MNHEY; CDR2 reads SMNVEV (reference sequence). This CDR3 is built from 15 residues. The J segment lost 5 bases and the V segment lost 5 bases, leaving 10 bases of the junction unmatched. CDR3 residues: CASSTDLAGMDEQYF. The CDR3 nucleotides are TGTGCCAGCAGTACGGATCTAGCGGGGATGGACGAGCAGTACTTC.

The rearrangement uses TRBV5-4 and TRBJ2-7; TRBD1 aligns across 8 bases. The CDR3 is 15 amino acids. The germline CDR1 and CDR2 sequences are SGHNT and YYREEE (reference sequence). Losses at the gene ends were 0 bases for V and 3 bases for J; bases not matched to a gene: 5. The CDR3 region is CASSLGGQAIYEQYF. CDR3 sequence (DNA): TGTGCCAGCAGCTTGGGGGGACAGGCGATCTACGAGCAGTACTTC.

The CDR3 DNA sequence: TGTGCCAGCAGCTCCCAGACGACAGGGGTTGAGGGAAAACTGTTTTTT. This encodes CASSSQTTGVEGKLFF. The chain has TRBV9 and TRBJ1-4, with TRBD1 identical over 8 bases. The CDR3 is 16 residues long. V shed 4 bases and J 10 bases; nucleotides not matched to a gene: 15. Germline CDR1 is SGDLS and CDR2 is YYNGEE.

The CDR3 DNA follows: TGTGCCAGCAGGGACCGCTACTCTGGAAACACCATATATTTT. Translated: CASRDRYSGNTIYF. V gene TRBV28 combines with J gene TRBJ1-3; D is unresolved. V lost 6 bases, J lost 0 bases, and 9 bases lay in between. CDR1 and CDR2 from the germline V gene are MDHEN and SYDVKM. CDR3 length equals 14 residues.

This chain links TRBV5-1 with TRBJ1-1; 9 bases map to TRBD1. The germline V gene has CDR1 SGHRS and CDR2 YFSETQ. The CDR3 is 18 amino acids. With 4 bases clipped from V and 3 bases from J, the junction kept 16 bases outside the gene matches. CDR3 residues: CASSPVPTGTGSHTEAFF. CDR3 coding DNA: TGCGCCAGCAGCCCTGTTCCTACCGGGACAGGGAGCCACACTGAAGCTTTCTTT. The complete variable domain, with remaining parts taken from reference TRBV5-1 and TRBJ1-1, reads KAGVTQTPRYLIKTRGQQVTLSCSPISGHRSVSWYQQTPGQGLQFLFEYFSETQRNKGNFPGRFSGRQFSNSRSEMNVSTLELGDSALYLCASSPVPTGTGSHTEAFFGQGTRLTVV.

The gene calls are TRBV27 and TRBJ1-1, with D perhaps matching TRBD1 (5 bases). In germline, CDR1 is MNHEY, CDR2 SMNVEV (reference sequence). Trimming took 4 bases from V and 10 from J, leaving 19 bases between them. CDR3 length equals 14 residues. CDR3 sequence reads: CASSSGTAKVAAFF. The CDR3 nucleotides are TGTGCCAGCAGTTCGGGGACGGCTAAAGTGGCAGCTTTCTTT.

The chain combines TRBV15 with TRBJ2-7; D unresolved. This CDR3 has 12 amino acids. Per germline, CDR1 LNHNV and CDR2 YYDKDF (reference sequence). Trimming shortened V by 1 base and J by 3 bases, and 4 bases separated the two germline ends. Here the CDR3 DNA reads TGTGCCACCAGCAGAGGGGACTACGAGCAGTACTTC. This translates into CATSRGDYEQYF.

The CDR3 spells CASSVVPGYPRTDTQYF. DNA of the CDR3: TGTGCCAGCAGCGTAGTACCGGGATACCCTAGGACAGATACGCAGTATTTT. The V gene is TRBV9, the J gene TRBJ2-3; a weak D match, TRBD2 (5 bases). Germline assignment: CDR1 SGDLS and CDR2 YYNGEE. This CDR3 spans 17 amino acids. V was trimmed by 0 bases and J by 3 bases, leaving 17 bases between them.

The chain joins TRBV4-1 to TRBJ2-7; 12 bases match TRBD2. The germline gives CDR1 MGHRA, CDR2 YSYEKL. The CDR3 sequence is 16 residues long. V shed 1 base, J shed 2 bases, and the junction held 3 bases outside the gene matches. The CDR3 loop is CASSQGLAGDPYEQYF. CDR3 bases: TGCGCCAGCAGCCAAGGACTAGCGGGAGATCCCTACGAGCAGTACTTC.

The rearrangement links TRBV25-1 to TRBJ2-6; D uncertain. This CDR3 has 13 residues. V lost 3 bases and J 4 bases, leaving 4 bases between the germline ends. Looked up from germline, CDR1 is MGHDK and CDR2 is SYGVNS. As DNA, the CDR3 is TGTGCCAGCAGTGATCCAGGGGCCAACGTCCTGACTTTC. Translation: CASSDPGANVLTF.

The V call is TRBV5-1, the J call TRBJ2-1, with no clear D. Trimming shortened V by 3 bases and J by 4 bases, and 11 bases separated the two germline ends. Germline values: CDR1 SGHRS, CDR2 YFSETQ. This CDR3 is built from 14 residues. The chain's CDR3 is CASSYFDQYNEQFF. The CDR3 DNA reads as TGCGCCAGCAGCTACTTCGACCAGTACAATGAGCAGTTCTTC.

The J gene is TRBJ2-7, the V gene TRBV3-1 (or the pseudogene TRBV3-2); D not certain. The V gene lost 3 bases and the J gene lost 0 bases, with 6 bases spanning the gap. Looked up from germline, CDR1 is LGHDT and CDR2 is YNNKEL (reference sequence). This CDR3 has 13 amino acids. CDR3 loop: CASSHPSSYEQYF. The CDR3 DNA reads as TGTGCCAGCAGCCACCCGAGCTCCTACGAGCAGTACTTC.

The V call is TRBV5-1, the J call TRBJ1-1; D is ambiguous. CDR3 length equals 16 residues. Germline CDR1 is SGHRS and CDR2 is YFSETQ. V lost 4 bases and J 5 bases, leaving 21 bases between the germline ends. CDR3 sequence: CASSLTPLSIGTEAFF. In DNA form, the CDR3 reads TGCGCCAGCAGCCTGACCCCCCTTTCTATCGGGACTGAAGCTTTCTTT.

The CDR3 coding sequence is TGTGCCATCAGTGACGAGGGGAGGGCGACTGAAGCTTTCTTT. The encoded protein is CAISDEGRATEAFF. V is TRBV10-3 and J is TRBJ1-1, with D perhaps TRBD1 (5 bases). The CDR3 is made up of 14 amino acids. CDR1 is ENHRY and CDR2 is SYGVKD in the germline V gene. Trimming stripped 3 bases from V and 5 bases from J, with 13 bases between.

The V gene is TRBV10-3, the J gene TRBJ2-3, with 8 bases identical to TRBD1. V shed 2 bases, J shed 3 bases, and the junction held 4 bases outside the gene matches. Germline V CDR1 and CDR2: ENHRY, SYGVKD. This CDR3 spans 15 amino acids. CDR3 in DNA: TGTGCCATCAGTGAGAACGACAGGGGTACAGATACGCAGTATTTT. This encodes CAISENDRGTDTQYF.

The chain uses TRBV15 and TRBJ2-5; D is undetermined. CDR3 length: 12 residues. V was clipped by 0 bases and J by 5 bases, with 4 bases between them. Looked up from germline, CDR1 is LNHNV and CDR2 is YYDKDF (reference sequence). CDR3 DNA: TGTGCCACCAGCAGAGATCTGGAGACCCAGTACTTC. As protein: CATSRDLETQYF.

The chain carries TRBV9 and TRBJ2-1; D might be TRBD1 (8 bases). The CDR3 covers 15 residues. Germline V CDR1 and CDR2: SGDLS, YYNGEE. V shed 3 bases and J shed 6 bases, with 16 bases lying between them. CDR3 loop: CASSASGTGLNEQFF. CDR3 coding DNA: TGTGCCAGCAGCGCGAGCGGGACAGGACTCAATGAGCAGTTCTTC.

The chain recombines TRBV7-3 with TRBJ2-3; D is perhaps TRBD2 (6 bases). The CDR3 spans 14 residues. Trimming shortened V by 8 bases and J by 3 bases, and 15 bases separated the two germline ends. Germline CDR1 reads SGHTA; CDR2 reads FQGTGA. CDR3 in amino acids: CASARGGDTDTQYF. The CDR3 DNA reads TGTGCCAGCGCCAGAGGAGGGGATACAGATACGCAGTATTTT. Based on the CDR3 plus reference TRBV7-3 and TRBJ2-3, the full variable domain is GAGVSQTPSNKVTEKGKYVELRCDPISGHTALYWYRQSLGQGPEFLIYFQGTGAADDSGLPNDRFFAVRPEGSVSTLKIQRTERGDSAVYLCASARGGDTDTQYFGPGTRLTVL.

The chain recombines TRBV24-1 with TRBJ2-3, with 14 bases that match TRBD2. The V gene's germline CDR1 is KGHDR and CDR2 SFDVKD. After removal of 7 bases from V and 5 bases from J, the junction contained 4 bases not matched to a gene. The CDR3 spans 15 residues. This CDR3 is CATSSGTSGGDTQYF. In DNA form, the CDR3 reads TGTGCCACCAGCTCCGGGACTAGCGGGGGAGATACGCAGTATTTT.

The chain employs TRBV5-4 and TRBJ2-1, with TRBD2 identical over 9 bases. CDR1 SGHNT and CDR2 YYREEE come from the germline V gene (reference sequence). This CDR3 is 16 amino acids long. V was pared by 2 bases and J by 2 bases, with 5 bases of the junction left unmatched. The CDR3 nucleotides are TGTGCCAGCAGCTTAGGCGGGAGGGCCCCCTACAATGAGCAGTTCTTC. Its translation: CASSLGGRAPYNEQFF.

This chain uses TRBV28 with TRBJ1-1, with D tentatively TRBD1 (5 bases). The CDR3 length is 16 residues. The germline V gene has CDR1 MDHEN and CDR2 SYDVKM. Trimming took off 2 bases at V and 4 bases at J, with 17 bases between the two ends. The CDR3 spells CASSLVGLGRGTEAFF. The CDR3 DNA is TGTGCCAGCAGTTTAGTGGGCCTGGGGCGCGGCACTGAAGCTTTCTTT.

The chain combines TRBV19 with TRBJ2-1; 11 bases are shared with TRBD2. The germline V gene encodes CDR1 LNHDA and CDR2 SQIVND (reference sequence). The V and J ends lost 5 bases and 9 bases, in that order; junction bases with no gene match: 9. The CDR3 loop spans 15 amino acids. In DNA form, the CDR3 reads TGTGCCAGTAGTCCGACGACTAGCGGGGAAGGTGAGCAGTTCTTC. As protein: CASSPTTSGEGEQFF.

The chain recombines TRBV28 with TRBJ1-5; D may be TRBD1 (6 bases). Looked up from germline, CDR1 is MDHEN and CDR2 is SYDVKM. The CDR3 has 16 residues. The germline V and J ends were trimmed by 7 bases and 0 bases, with 16 bases remaining between them. The CDR3 loop reads CASTTYRVNSNQPQHF. The CDR3 DNA reads TGTGCCAGCACTACATACAGGGTAAATAGCAATCAGCCCCAGCATTTT.

This chain joins TRBV11-3 and TRBJ2-3, with TRBD2 identical over 13 bases. The CDR3 spans 15 residues. Germline CDR1 is SGHNT and CDR2 is YENEEA. The trim removed 5 bases at V and 10 bases at J, leaving 9 bases unmatched. The CDR3 is CASSPGTSGDGAQYF. CDR3 in DNA: TGTGCCAGCAGCCCCGGGACTAGCGGGGATGGTGCGCAGTATTTT.

The chain recombines TRBV7-3 with TRBJ2-3; 7 bases are shared with TRBD2. Germline V gene lookup returns CDR1 SGHTA and CDR2 FQGTGA. The CDR3 runs to 15 residues. With V trimmed by 0 bases and J by 6 bases, 6 bases remained unmatched. The CDR3 nucleotides read TGTGCCAGCAGCTTAACGCGGGGGAGTGGGGATACGCAGTATTTT. Translated, it gives CASSLTRGSGDTQYF.

This clone was seen only once. The chain joins TRBV7-2 to TRBJ2-5; 7 bases agree with TRBD1. V lost 6 bases, J lost 5 bases, and 6 bases stayed unmatched. The CDR3 totals 13 residues. CDR1 is SGHTA, CDR2 FQGNSA, per germline. The CDR3 protein is CASRIQGIETQYF. For the CDR3, the DNA is TGTGCCAGCAGGATACAGGGGATTGAGACCCAGTACTTC. Full variable domain (outside the CDR3, taken from reference TRBV7-2 and TRBJ2-5): GAGVSQSPSNKVTEKGKDVELRCDPISGHTALYWYRQSLGQGLEFLIYFQGNSAPDKSGLPSDRFSAERTGGSVSTLTIQRTQQEDSAVYLCASRIQGIETQYFGPGTRLLVL.

This chain uses TRBV2 with TRBJ1-2, with D hard to call. The CDR3 spans 13 residues. V lost 5 bases, J lost 6 bases, and 13 bases lay in between. CDR1 SNHLY and CDR2 FYNNEI come from the germline V gene. The chain's CDR3 is CASSSGRRHGYTF. The CDR3 DNA follows: TGTGCCAGCAGTTCTGGCCGTCGACATGGCTACACCTTC.

The chain couples TRBV5-8 to TRBJ2-5; 9 bases line up with TRBD1. The V gene's germline CDR1 is SGHTS and CDR2 YDEGEE. After removal of 4 bases from V and 7 bases from J, the junction contained 5 bases not matched to a gene. The CDR3 sequence is 13 residues long. CDR3 sequence (DNA): TGTGCCAGCAGCAGGGACAGGGAAGGGACCCAGTACTTC. Amino acids: CASSRDREGTQYF.

This rearrangement joins TRBV14 to TRBJ2-2; D might be TRBD1 (6 bases). This CDR3 is built from 15 residues. V was pared by 0 bases and J by 3 bases, with 8 bases between. The germline gives CDR1 SGHDN, CDR2 FVKESK. The CDR3 bases are TGTGCCAGCAGCCAAGAAACAGGGCACACCGGGGAGCTGTTTTTT. Translation: CASSQETGHTGELFF. The whole variable domain, filled in from reference TRBV14 and TRBJ2-2, reads EAGVTQFPSHSVIEKGQTVTLRCDPISGHDNLYWYRRVMGKEIKFLLHFVKESKQDESGMPNNRFLAERTGGTYSTLKVQPAELEDSGVYFCASSQETGHTGELFFGEGSRLTVL.

This chain connects TRBV7-9 to TRBJ2-7; perhaps TRBD1 as D (5 bases). Trimming removed 5 bases at V and 4 bases at J, with 21 bases between. CDR3 length: 16 amino acids. Germline V gives CDR1 SEHNR, CDR2 FQNEAQ (reference sequence). CDR3 amino acids: CASSPIKGRDIYEQYF. In nucleotides, the CDR3 is TGTGCCAGCAGCCCTATAAAGGGGCGAGATATTTACGAGCAGTACTTC.